Presented here are 14 T cell receptor beta chains from one specimen sequenced in a study of T cell repertoires in cytomegalovirus infection. TCRdb used MiXCR to reprocess the reads, holding one entry per CDR3 protein. The data show a few hundred thousand distinct CDR3 sequences, approximately 17% seen once. Sequenced material: CD8+ T cells from PBMCs. These receptors all come from a human donor in good health (CMV status not recorded). Some clones in this sample may be carry-over from other donors' samples.

This sequence joins TRBV6-5 and TRBJ1-1, with TRBD1 matching over 7 bases. The CDR3 extends over 14 amino acids. V shed 7 bases and J 5 bases; nucleotides not matched to a gene: 10. Germline CDR1 reads MNHEY; CDR2 reads SVGAGI. CDR3 coding DNA: TGTGCCAGCACGGGTAAGGGGGCGAGGACTGAAGCTTTCTTT. This codes for CASTGKGARTEAFF.

The CDR3 coding sequence is TGCAGCGTTGAAGACCCGACAGGGGTCTATGGCTACACCTTC. Amino acids: CSVEDPTGVYGYTF. The chain uses TRBV29-1 and TRBJ1-2; 8 bases map to TRBD1. There are 14 residues in the CDR3. With V trimmed by 0 bases and J by 4 bases, 4 bases remained unmatched. Germline V gene sequence: CDR1 SQVTM, CDR2 ANQGSEA.

This clonotype showed up just a few times. The rearrangement uses TRBV19 and TRBJ2-6; D unresolved. V lost 9 bases and J 2 bases, leaving 11 bases between the germline ends. The CDR3 totals 14 residues. Germline loops: CDR1 LNHDA, CDR2 SQIVND (reference sequence). This CDR3 reads CASNTVPGANVLTF. CDR3 coding DNA: TGTGCCAGCAACACCGTTCCTGGGGCCAACGTCCTGACTTTC.

This chain links TRBV27 with TRBJ1-5; D perhaps matches TRBD1 (5 bases). Germline loops: CDR1 MNHEY, CDR2 SMNVEV (reference sequence). V was trimmed by 2 bases and J by 4 bases, leaving 12 bases between them. CDR3 length equals 15 residues. The CDR3 sequence is CASSLTGGINQPQHF. CDR3 coding DNA: TGTGCCAGCAGTTTAACGGGGGGAATAAATCAGCCCCAGCATTTT.

The chain recombines TRBV5-5 with TRBJ2-1; the match to TRBD1 covers 7 bases. Germline CDR1 reads SGHKS; CDR2 reads YYEKEE (reference sequence). Trimming at V came to 2 bases and at J to 1 base, leaving 3 bases not matched to a gene. There are 15 residues in the CDR3. DNA for the CDR3: TGTGCCAGCAGCTTAGGGGACAGTTCCTACAATGAGCAGTTCTTC. Encoded protein: CASSLGDSSYNEQFF.

This clonotype showed up just a few times. The chain couples TRBV6-5 to TRBJ2-7; TRBD1 or TRBD2 may be the D gene (5 bases each). V lost 6 bases to trimming and J lost 2 bases, with 20 bases between them. The CDR3 has 16 amino acids. Per the germline V gene, CDR1 is MNHEY and CDR2 is SVGAGI. The CDR3, as DNA: TGTGCCAGCAGCCTAACCCTGGGACGGGAAGCCTACGAGCAGTACTTC. This sequence encodes CASSLTLGREAYEQYF.

This clonotype has at least ten counts. This sequence joins TRBV7-8 and TRBJ2-1, with 8 nucleotides matching TRBD2. Germline V CDR1 and CDR2: SGHVS, FQNEAQ. This CDR3 is built from 15 residues. Unmatched junction bases numbered 8, after V lost 6 bases and J lost 4 bases. CDR3 loop: CASSISGGAYNEQFF. The DNA of the CDR3 is TGTGCCAGCAGTATAAGCGGGGGAGCTTACAATGAGCAGTTCTTC.

The gene calls are TRBV29-1 and TRBJ1-4, with unresolved D. CDR1 and CDR2 from the germline V gene are SQVTM and ANQGSEA. The germline V and J ends were trimmed by 2 bases and 7 bases, with 8 bases remaining between them. The length of the CDR3 is 12 residues. The CDR3 reads CSVESRGEKLFF. The CDR3 DNA follows: TGCAGCGTTGAAAGTCGAGGTGAAAAACTGTTTTTT. Complete variable domain (other parts from reference TRBV29-1 and TRBJ1-4): SAVISQKPSRDICQRGTSLTIQCQVDSQVTMMFWYRQQPGQSLTLIATANQGSEATYESGFVIDKFPISRPNLTFSTLTVSNMSPEDSSIYLCSVESRGEKLFFGSGTQLSVL.

This clonotype appeared a few times. The V call is TRBV10-2, the J call TRBJ1-5, with D unclear. The V gene lost 5 bases and the J gene lost 1 base, with 9 bases spanning the gap. Germline lookup yields CDR1 WSHSY and CDR2 SAAADI. The CDR3 contains 14 residues. CDR3 protein: CASSQDGSNQPQHF. The DNA for the CDR3 is TGCGCCAGCAGTCAAGACGGAAGCAATCAGCCCCAGCATTTT.

Only a few counts were recorded for this clonotype. This chain links TRBV2 with TRBJ2-3; D is possibly TRBD2 (6 bases). V was trimmed by 6 bases and J by 4 bases, leaving 20 bases between them. The CDR3 loop spans 16 amino acids. Germline V gives CDR1 SNHLY, CDR2 FYNNEI. CDR3 protein: CASSLGSPGVADTQYF. In DNA form, the CDR3 reads TGTGCCAGCAGCCTAGGCTCTCCGGGGGTTGCAGATACGCAGTATTTT.

This clonotype was observed at least ten times. V usage is TRBV7-9 and J usage is TRBJ2-5, with a weak D call TRBD1 (6 bases). CDR3 length: 14 residues. From germline, CDR1 is SEHNR and CDR2 FQNEAQ (reference sequence). Trimming cost V 2 bases and J 4 bases, with 11 bases left between them. The CDR3 reads CASSLLQGRETQYF. The CDR3 nucleotides read TGTGCCAGCAGCTTATTACAGGGACGAGAGACCCAGTACTTC. Looking up the rest from reference TRBV7-9 and TRBJ2-5 gives the full variable domain: DTGVSQNPRHKITKRGQNVTFRCDPISEHNRLYWYRQTLGQGPEFLTYFQNEAQLEKSRLLSDRFSAERPKGSFSTLEIQRTEQGDSAMYLCASSLLQGRETQYFGPGTRLLVL.

The chain recombines TRBV23-1 with TRBJ2-1; 8 bases map to TRBD2. TRBV23-1 is known as an ORF, though its function is uncertain. The CDR3 is made up of 18 amino acids. Germline trimming cut 0 bases from V and 7 bases from J; bases unmatched to any gene: 14. CDR3: CASSQSGSGGPGGNEQFF. CDR3 nucleotide sequence: TGCGCCAGCAGTCAATCAGGCAGCGGGGGCCCCGGAGGGAATGAGCAGTTCTTC.

This clonotype was detected only a few times. The gene calls are TRBV7-8 and TRBJ1-2; no reliable D call. The CDR3 is 14 residues long. Deletions cut 3 bases from V and 4 bases from J, with 12 bases between. Germline values: CDR1 SGHVS, CDR2 FQNEAQ. The CDR3 loop reads CASSLTGPTYGYTF. In DNA form, the CDR3 reads TGTGCCAGCAGCTTGACCGGGCCGACCTATGGCTACACCTTC.

The chain uses TRBV12-3 or TRBV12-4 and TRBJ2-5, with 10 bases that match TRBD1. The CDR3 length is 16 residues. V lost 6 bases and J lost 5; bases outside the gene matches: 12. The CDR3 loop reads CASRLDDRGLDETQYF. In nucleotides, the CDR3 is TGTGCCAGCAGGCTCGATGACAGGGGGCTCGATGAGACCCAGTACTTC.